Reported below is one T cell receptor (beta chain). Its target is unknown. Germline CDR1 reads MNHEY; CDR2 reads SMNVEV (reference sequence). V lost 0 bases to trimming and J lost 5 bases, with 7 bases between them. The CDR3 contains 13 residues. This specimen belongs to a study of T-cell memory formation after mild COVID-19. Notes on the study in general: The study detected some responding clones in pre-infection memory, suggesting cross-reactive memory joined.

Constant-segment primers served in 5'RACE that generated TCR alpha and TCR beta cDNA libraries bearing sample barcodes and UMIs. TCRdb recomputed calls from the 5' RACE reads with MiXCR, one row per CDR3 protein. The data show 35,000 to 50,000 distinct CDR3 sequences, 8.5% to 10% seen once. Sequencing input: PBMCs or a T cell subset sorted from them (not recorded which). This receptor was identified in an adult woman who had mild COVID-19 (a few samples of this study predate the infection). Cell type and time point are not known. The chain uses TRBV27 and TRBJ1-1; D remains ambiguous. DNA of the CDR3: TGTGCCAGCAGTTTATCCTGGGCTACTGAAGCTTTCTTT. As protein: CASSLSWATEAFF.